The present entry profiles one TCR beta chain with its context. Its antigen remains unknown. All TRB cDNA libraries came from 5' RACE performed with UMI labels. Following a re-call of the 5' RACE reads, TCRdb has one entry per CDR3 protein and lacks DNA. The repertoire table contains 120,000 or so distinct CDR3 sequences. This sample was taken from a study of CXCR3-negative and CXCR3-positive naive CD8 T cells. Across the study: The libraries together contributed 120 million to 150 million TRB reads, each supplying about 1.5 +/- 0.3 million. Study-wide points: Against CXCR3-negative naive cells, CXCR3-positive naive cells showed more hydrophobic TRB CDR3s. High diversity, comparable across both naive subsets, contrasted with much lower diversity in memory CD8+ cells.

This CDR3 is 15 amino acids long. Germline V lookup: CDR1 SGDLS, CDR2 YYNGEE. The source material was naive CXCR3+ CD8+ T cells from blood. The subset is: CD45RO-CCR7+CD27+CD95- naive CD8+ T cells expressing CXCR3 (TNR3+). The rearrangement uses TRBV9 and TRBJ2-5; TCRdb gives TRBD1 as the D gene, but with no DNA this cannot be confirmed. The source of this sequence is a human donor in good health. Some clones in this sample may be carry-over from other donors' samples. The CDR3 loop is CASSYRDRERETQYF. The full variable domain, in which reference TRBV9 and TRBJ2-5 provide the parts outside the CDR3, is DSGVTQTPKHLITATGQRVTLRCSPRSGDLSVYWYQQSLDQGLQFLIQYYNGEERAKGNILERFSAQQFPDLHSELNLSSLELGDSALYFCASSYRDRERETQYFGPGTRLLVL.